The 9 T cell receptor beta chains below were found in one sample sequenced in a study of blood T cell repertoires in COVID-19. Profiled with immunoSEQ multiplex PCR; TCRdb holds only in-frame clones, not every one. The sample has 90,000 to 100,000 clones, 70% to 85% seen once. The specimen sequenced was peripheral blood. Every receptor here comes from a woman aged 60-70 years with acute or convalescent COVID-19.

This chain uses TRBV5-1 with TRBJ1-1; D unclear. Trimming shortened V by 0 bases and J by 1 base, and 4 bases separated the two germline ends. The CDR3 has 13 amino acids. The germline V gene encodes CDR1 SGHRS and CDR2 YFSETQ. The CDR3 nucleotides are TGCGCCAGCAGCTTGGGCGAGAACACTGAAGCTTTCTTT. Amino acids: CASSLGENTEAFF.

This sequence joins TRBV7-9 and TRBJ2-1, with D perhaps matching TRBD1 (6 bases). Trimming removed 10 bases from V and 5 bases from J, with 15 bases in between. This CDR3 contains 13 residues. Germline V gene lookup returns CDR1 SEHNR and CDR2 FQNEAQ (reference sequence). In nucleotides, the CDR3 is TGTGCCACCTTCCGGGACAATGACAATGAGCAGTTCTTC. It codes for CATFRDNDNEQFF.

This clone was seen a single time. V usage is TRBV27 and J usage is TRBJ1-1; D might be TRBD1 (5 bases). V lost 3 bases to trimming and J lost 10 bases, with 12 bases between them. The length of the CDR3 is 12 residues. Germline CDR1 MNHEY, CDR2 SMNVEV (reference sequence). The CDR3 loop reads CASSLSGLGAFF. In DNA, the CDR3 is TGTGCCAGCAGTTTGTCAGGGTTGGGAGCTTTCTTT.

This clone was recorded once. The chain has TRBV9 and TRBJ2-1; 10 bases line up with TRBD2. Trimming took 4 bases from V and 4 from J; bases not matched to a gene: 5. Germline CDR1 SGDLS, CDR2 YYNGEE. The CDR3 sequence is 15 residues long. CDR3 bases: TGTGCCAGCAGCCCAGCGGGGGGGCTATACAATGAGCAGTTCTTC. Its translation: CASSPAGGLYNEQFF.

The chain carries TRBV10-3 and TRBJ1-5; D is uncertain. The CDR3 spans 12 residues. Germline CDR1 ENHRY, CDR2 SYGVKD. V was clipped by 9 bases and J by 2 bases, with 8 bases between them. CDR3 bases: TGTGCCATTTACACCGGCAATCAGCCCCAGCATTTT. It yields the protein CAIYTGNQPQHF.

The CDR3 protein is CASQGARQPQHF. The CDR3 coding sequence is TGTGCCAGTCAGGGGGCCAGGCAGCCCCAGCATTTT. The V and J genes are TRBV28 and TRBJ1-5; 8 bases fit TRBD1. CDR1 and CDR2 (germline): MDHEN, SYDVKM. The CDR3 sequence is 12 residues long. The junction had 5 bases not matched to a gene; V was cut back by 9 bases and J by 7 bases.

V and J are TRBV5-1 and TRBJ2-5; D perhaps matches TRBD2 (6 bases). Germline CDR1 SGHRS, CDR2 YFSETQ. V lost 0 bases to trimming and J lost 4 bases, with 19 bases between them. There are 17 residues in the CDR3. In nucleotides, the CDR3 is TGCGCCAGCAGCTTGGCTGCGGGGACTCCGGAGGGAGAGACCCAGTACTTC. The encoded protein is CASSLAAGTPEGETQYF.

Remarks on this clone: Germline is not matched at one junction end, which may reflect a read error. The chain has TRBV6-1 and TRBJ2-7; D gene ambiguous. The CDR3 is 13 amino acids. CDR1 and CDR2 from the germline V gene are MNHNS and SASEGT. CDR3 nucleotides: TGTGCCAGCAGTGAAGCATCTTTACAGCCAGATGGCTTC. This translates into CASSEASLQPDGF.

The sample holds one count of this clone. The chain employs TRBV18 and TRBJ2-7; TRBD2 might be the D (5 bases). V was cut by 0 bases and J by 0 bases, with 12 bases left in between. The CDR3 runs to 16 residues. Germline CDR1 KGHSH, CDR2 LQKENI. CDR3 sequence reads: CASSPPSTGSSYEQYF. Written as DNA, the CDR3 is TGTGCCAGCTCACCACCGAGTACGGGGAGCTCCTACGAGCAGTACTTC.